The 27 T cell receptor beta chains presented below share a single source sample, sequenced in a study of T cells after yellow fever vaccination. TCRdb re-called the 5' RACE reads with MiXCR, one entry per CDR3 protein. The table records about 160,000 distinct CDR3 sequences, approximately 6.8% of them present only once. The sequencing used CD4+ T cells sorted from PBMCs, collected around 5 days after the first yellow fever vaccination. These receptors all come from a man between 18 and 35 years old who received the YFV17D yellow fever vaccine.

The CDR3 protein is CASSQDGTATNYGYTF. DNA for the CDR3: TGCGCCAGCAGCCAAGATGGGACAGCAACTAACTATGGCTACACCTTC. The chain employs TRBV4-3 and TRBJ1-2, with 7 bases that match TRBD1. Per the germline V gene, CDR1 is LGHNA and CDR2 is YSLEER. This CDR3 comprises 16 residues. J was trimmed by 0 bases and V by 0 bases; bases with no gene match: 4.

This clonotype occurred many times. The chain links TRBV29-1 to TRBJ2-5, with D perhaps matching TRBD1 (6 bases). V was cut by 7 bases and J by 6 bases, with 18 bases left in between. CDR3 length: 13 amino acids. Germline CDR1 is SQVTM and CDR2 is ANQGSEA. The chain's CDR3 is CSALITGPQTQYF. The CDR3 nucleotides are TGCAGCGCTCTAATCACAGGGCCGCAGACCCAGTACTTC.

This clonotype appeared a few times. DNA of the CDR3: TGCGCCAGCAGCCAACAGTACACAGATACGCAGTATTTT. This sequence encodes CASSQQYTDTQYF. This chain joins TRBV4-3 and TRBJ2-3; D gene unclear. CDR1 and CDR2 from the germline V gene are LGHNA and YSLEER. Trimming cost V 2 bases and J 2 bases, with 5 bases left between them. This CDR3 has 13 residues.

This clonotype appeared many times. The CDR3 DNA follows: TGCGCCAGCAGCTTGGAGTGGGTGCGTACGCAGTATTTT. Translated: CASSLEWVRTQYF. The chain is built from TRBV5-1 and TRBJ2-3; no definite D call. Trimming removed 0 bases at V and 8 bases at J, with 10 bases between. Germline V CDR1 and CDR2: SGHRS, YFSETQ. CDR3 length: 13 residues.

The chain has TRBV4-3 and TRBJ2-6; D may be TRBD2 (5 bases). CDR3 length: 17 residues. V was clipped by 1 base and J by 0 bases, with 10 bases between them. CDR1 and CDR2 (germline): LGHNA, YSLEER. CDR3 residues: CASSQVGRSSGANVLTF. DNA for the CDR3: TGCGCCAGCAGCCAAGTAGGGAGAAGCTCTGGGGCCAACGTCCTGACTTTC.

In this sample, this clonotype turned up many times. The chain is built from TRBV7-9 and TRBJ1-6; 7 bases map to TRBD1. V gave up 5 bases and J gave up 9 bases; unmatched junction bases: 10. Germline lookup yields CDR1 SEHNR and CDR2 FQNEAQ (reference sequence). The CDR3 spans 15 residues. The CDR3 coding sequence is TGTGCCAGCAGCCGCGACAGGGTGGAGTTTTCACCCCTCCACTTT. Amino acid sequence: CASSRDRVEFSPLHF.

This clonotype has ten or more counts. The chain employs TRBV6-6 and TRBJ2-1; D uncertain. The CDR3 runs to 12 residues. CDR1 and CDR2 (germline): MNHNY, SVGAGI (reference sequence). Trimming removed 7 bases from V and 8 bases from J, with 12 bases in between. The DNA for the CDR3 is TGTGCCAGCACTAAGGTGCCGGATGAGCAGTTCTTC. This codes for CASTKVPDEQFF.

This clonotype appeared many times. V gene TRBV7-2 combines with J gene TRBJ2-2; 9 positions match TRBD1. Looked up from germline, CDR1 is SGHTA and CDR2 is FQGNSA. With 3 bases clipped from V and 5 bases from J, the junction kept 4 bases outside the gene matches. The CDR3 runs to 15 residues. CDR3 in amino acids: CASSFGTGTTGELFF. The CDR3, as DNA: TGTGCCAGCAGCTTCGGGACAGGGACTACCGGGGAGCTGTTTTTT.

This clonotype has ten or more counts. The rearrangement uses TRBV11-2 and TRBJ2-3; 9 bases agree with TRBD2. Looked up from germline, CDR1 is SGHAT and CDR2 is FQNNGV. This CDR3 has 15 amino acids. The trim removed 5 bases at V and 1 base at J, leaving 4 bases unmatched. The CDR3 DNA reads TGTGCCAGCAGCCCCTTAGCGGGGGGCACAGATACGCAGTATTTT. It codes for CASSPLAGGTDTQYF.

This clonotype was detected a few times. The V gene is TRBV7-2, the J gene TRBJ1-5; 7 bases agree with TRBD1. CDR1 SGHTA and CDR2 FQGNSA come from the germline V gene. The CDR3 is 15 residues long. J lost 3 bases, V lost 1 base, and 3 bases had no gene match. CDR3 DNA: TGTGCCAGCAGCTTAGGGGGACAGCCCAATCAGCCCCAGCATTTT. Protein sequence: CASSLGGQPNQPQHF. Based on the CDR3 plus reference TRBV7-2 and TRBJ1-5, the full variable domain is GAGVSQSPSNKVTEKGKDVELRCDPISGHTALYWYRQSLGQGLEFLIYFQGNSAPDKSGLPSDRFSAERTGGSVSTLTIQRTQQEDSAVYLCASSLGGQPNQPQHFGDGTRLSIL.

In this sample, this clonotype turned up many times. The chain combines TRBV5-1 with TRBJ2-3; D may be TRBD2 (6 bases). The V end was cut by 1 base, the J end by 0 bases, with 12 bases between. Looked up from germline, CDR1 is SGHRS and CDR2 is YFSETQ. This CDR3 is built from 16 residues. CDR3 loop: CASSLNPGTSTDTQYF. CDR3 sequence (DNA): TGCGCCAGCAGCTTGAATCCGGGGACTAGCACAGATACGCAGTATTTT.

The sample holds many counts of this clonotype. V and J are TRBV4-1 and TRBJ2-5, with TRBD2 matching 10 bases. The CDR3 covers 16 residues. Trimming at V came to 4 bases and at J to 5 bases, leaving 10 bases not matched to a gene. CDR1 is MGHRA, CDR2 YSYEKL, per germline. The CDR3: CASSPRLAGAQETQYF. The CDR3 bases are TGCGCCAGCAGCCCCCGGCTAGCGGGGGCCCAGGAGACCCAGTACTTC.

This rearrangement joins TRBV7-9 to TRBJ2-2; the D is unclear. CDR3 length: 13 amino acids. Trimming took off 5 bases at V and 1 base at J, with 5 bases between the two ends. The germline V gene has CDR1 SEHNR and CDR2 FQNEAQ (reference sequence). CDR3 nucleotide sequence: TGTGCCAGCAGCCGTCAGAACACCGGGGAGCTGTTTTTT. It specifies CASSRQNTGELFF.

The rearrangement uses TRBV7-8 and TRBJ2-2; possibly TRBD1 for D (7 bases). The CDR3 is 16 amino acids. Per germline, CDR1 SGHVS and CDR2 FQNEAQ. V gave up 10 bases and J gave up 2 bases, with 20 bases separating them. The CDR3 bases are TGTGCCAACGGATTACAGGGGAGGCTTAACACCGGGGAGCTGTTTTTT. Translating it yields CANGLQGRLNTGELFF.

This clonotype was picked up many times. J is TRBJ2-1 and V is TRBV7-2, with D unresolved. CDR3 size: 15 residues. Trimming removed 6 bases from V and 0 bases from J, with 12 bases in between. The V gene's germline CDR1 is SGHTA and CDR2 FQGNSA. The CDR3 DNA is TGTGCCAGCAGTTCCCGGCCAAGCTCCTACAATGAGCAGTTCTTC. Translating gives CASSSRPSSYNEQFF.

This clonotype came up many times. The V gene is TRBV6-5, the J gene TRBJ2-7; TRBD2 is a possible D gene (5 bases). CDR1 and CDR2 (germline): MNHEY, SVGAGI. The CDR3 runs to 14 residues. The germline V and J ends were trimmed by 4 bases and 2 bases, with 12 bases remaining between them. The CDR3 protein is CASSFRTGTYEQYV. The CDR3 DNA follows: TGTGCCAGCAGTTTTAGGACTGGGACCTACGAGCAGTACGTC.

Many counts were recorded for this clonotype. The V gene is TRBV5-1, the J gene TRBJ1-6, with D possibly being TRBD1 (6 bases). V shed 5 bases and J shed 7 bases, with 10 bases lying between them. Germline V gene lookup returns CDR1 SGHRS and CDR2 YFSETQ. CDR3 length: 13 amino acids. The DNA of the CDR3 is TGCGCCAGCAGTCCTACAGGGAATTCACCCCTCCACTTT. Translation: CASSPTGNSPLHF.

The gene calls are TRBV5-1 and TRBJ2-3; tentative D call: TRBD2 (5 bases). Germline V gives CDR1 SGHRS, CDR2 YFSETQ. This CDR3 spans 16 amino acids. Trimming cost V 0 bases and J 0 bases, with 11 bases left between them. CDR3 residues: CASSLAADSSTDTQYF. The CDR3 coding sequence is TGCGCCAGCAGCTTGGCAGCGGATTCTAGCACAGATACGCAGTATTTT.

This clonotype has ten or more counts. The genes are TRBV7-2 and TRBJ2-7; D possibly matches TRBD1 or TRBD2 (5 bases each). Trimming took 5 bases from V and 5 from J, leaving 16 bases between them. In germline, CDR1 is SGHTA, CDR2 FQGNSA. CDR3 size: 14 residues. The CDR3 sequence: CASSTQGPRNEQYF. The CDR3 DNA reads TGTGCCAGCAGCACTCAGGGACCTCGGAACGAGCAGTACTTC. The full variable domain, with the rest looked up from reference TRBV7-2 and TRBJ2-7, is GAGVSQSPSNKVTEKGKDVELRCDPISGHTALYWYRQSLGQGLEFLIYFQGNSAPDKSGLPSDRFSAERTGGSVSTLTIQRTQQEDSAVYLCASSTQGPRNEQYFGPGTRLTVT.

This clonotype was picked up many times. The rearrangement links TRBV11-2 to TRBJ1-2, with D unclear. V gave up 3 bases and J gave up 5 bases, with 10 bases separating them. CDR3 length equals 13 residues. Per the germline V gene, CDR1 is SGHAT and CDR2 is FQNNGV. The CDR3 coding sequence is TGTGCCAGCAGCTTTGGGGTCGGATATGGCTACACCTTC. Amino acid sequence: CASSFGVGYGYTF. Together with reference TRBV11-2 and TRBJ1-2, the CDR3 gives the full variable domain: EAGVAQSPRYKIIEKRQSVAFWCNPISGHATLYWYQQILGQGPKLLIQFQNNGVVDDSQLPKDRFSAERLKGVDSTLKIQPAKLEDSAVYLCASSFGVGYGYTFGSGTRLTVV.

As concerns this clonotype: A much larger clone differs by one base, so this may be a read error. Here the CDR3 DNA reads TGTGCCAGCAGCCCAGGGTCAGGTCAGCCCAAGCATTTT. This sequence encodes CASSPGSGQPKHF. V gene TRBV7-2 combines with J gene TRBJ1-5; D may be TRBD1 (5 bases). From germline, CDR1 is SGHTA and CDR2 FQGNSA. The CDR3 loop spans 13 amino acids.

This chain joins TRBV4-3 and TRBJ1-5; maybe TRBD1 (5 bases). The ends were cut back, 0 bases at V and 0 bases at J, with 15 bases in the middle. The CDR3 is made up of 18 amino acids. Germline CDR1 and CDR2: LGHNA and YSLEER. In DNA form, the CDR3 reads TGCGCCAGCAGCCAAGACCTGACAGATACCTATAGCAATCAGCCCCAGCATTTT. This codes for CASSQDLTDTYSNQPQHF.

The rearrangement uses TRBV10-3 and TRBJ2-5; D is undetermined. The CDR3 covers 12 residues. Per germline, CDR1 ENHRY and CDR2 SYGVKD. Trimming left V 4 bases short and J 4 bases short, with 7 bases between. The CDR3 sequence: CAISGGGETQYF. The CDR3 bases are TGTGCCATCAGTGGGGGTGGAGAGACCCAGTACTTC.

This clonotype was counted ten times or more. CDR3 loop: CAVRGGGVRETQYF. CDR3 DNA: TGTGCCGTGCGAGGGGGGGGCGTCAGGGAGACCCAGTACTTC. V usage is TRBV12-3 or TRBV12-4 and J usage is TRBJ2-5, with D tentatively TRBD2 (7 bases). The CDR3 is made up of 14 amino acids. V lost 11 bases, J lost 5 bases, and 21 bases lay in between.

This sequence joins TRBV7-3 and TRBJ2-2, with D tentatively TRBD2 (6 bases). The germline V gene encodes CDR1 SGHTA and CDR2 FQGTGA. Deletions cut 5 bases from V and 9 bases from J, with 16 bases between. The CDR3 loop spans 14 amino acids. CDR3 in amino acids: CASSPGDRTRELFF. The DNA for the CDR3 is TGTGCCAGCAGCCCGGGGGACCGAACCAGGGAGCTGTTTTTT.

The table lists this clonotype with many counts. The chain links TRBV6-5 to TRBJ2-1, with TRBD1 matching over 8 bases. Germline V CDR1 and CDR2: MNHEY, SVGAGI. J was trimmed by 6 bases and V by 3 bases; bases with no gene match: 4. The CDR3 is 14 amino acids. CDR3 sequence: CASSYYDRGNEQFF. CDR3 sequence (DNA): TGTGCCAGCAGTTATTACGACAGGGGCAATGAGCAGTTCTTC.

This clonotype was seen many times. The chain carries TRBV29-1 and TRBJ1-6; tentatively, D is TRBD1 (6 bases). CDR1 SQVTM and CDR2 ANQGSEA come from the germline V gene. This CDR3 contains 13 residues. The ends were cut back, 7 bases at V and 7 bases at J, with 14 bases in the middle. This chain's CDR3 is CSASQGANSPLHF. Written as DNA, the CDR3 is TGCAGCGCATCACAGGGAGCGAATTCACCCCTCCACTTT.